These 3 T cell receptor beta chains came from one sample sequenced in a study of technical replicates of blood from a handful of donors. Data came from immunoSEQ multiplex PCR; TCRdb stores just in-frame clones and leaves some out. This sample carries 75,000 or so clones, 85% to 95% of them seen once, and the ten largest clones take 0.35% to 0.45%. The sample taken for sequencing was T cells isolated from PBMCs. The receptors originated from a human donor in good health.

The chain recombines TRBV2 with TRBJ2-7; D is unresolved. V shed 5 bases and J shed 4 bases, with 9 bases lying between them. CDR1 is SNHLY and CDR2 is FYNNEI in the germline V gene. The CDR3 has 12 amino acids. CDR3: CASSPHLYEQYF. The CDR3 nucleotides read TGTGCCAGCAGTCCTCATCTATACGAGCAGTACTTC.

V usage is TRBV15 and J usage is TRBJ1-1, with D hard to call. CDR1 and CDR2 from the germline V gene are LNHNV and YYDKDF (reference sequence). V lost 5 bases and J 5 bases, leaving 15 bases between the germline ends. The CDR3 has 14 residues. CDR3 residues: CATSAPPPKTEAFF. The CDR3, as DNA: TGTGCCACCAGCGCTCCACCTCCTAAGACTGAAGCTTTCTTT.

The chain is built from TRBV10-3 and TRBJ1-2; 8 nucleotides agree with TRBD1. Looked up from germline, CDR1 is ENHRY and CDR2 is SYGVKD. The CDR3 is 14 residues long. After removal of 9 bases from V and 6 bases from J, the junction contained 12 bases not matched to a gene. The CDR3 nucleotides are TGTGCCATAAAAGGGACAGGCTTTGACGATGGCTACACCTTC. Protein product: CAIKGTGFDDGYTF.